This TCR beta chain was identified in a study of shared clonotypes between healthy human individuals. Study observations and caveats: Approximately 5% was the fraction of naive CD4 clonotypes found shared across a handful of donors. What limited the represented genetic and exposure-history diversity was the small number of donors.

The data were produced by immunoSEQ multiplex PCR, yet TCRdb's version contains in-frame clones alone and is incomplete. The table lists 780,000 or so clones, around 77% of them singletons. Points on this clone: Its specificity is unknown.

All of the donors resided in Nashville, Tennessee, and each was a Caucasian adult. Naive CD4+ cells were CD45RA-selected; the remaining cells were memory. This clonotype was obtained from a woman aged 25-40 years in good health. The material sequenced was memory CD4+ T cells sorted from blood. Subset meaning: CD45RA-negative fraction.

The CDR3 DNA reads TGTGCCAGCAGTGGGGACCCCCCCGGGGCACAAGAGACCCAGTACTTC. As protein: CASSGDPPGAQETQYF. The chain carries TRBV25-1 and TRBJ2-5; possibly TRBD1 or TRBD2 for D (5 bases each). The CDR3 has 16 amino acids. V was shortened by 4 bases and J by 2 bases, with 17 bases between the two germline ends. Germline V gives CDR1 MGHDK, CDR2 SYGVNS.